These 20 T cell receptor beta chains share one sample of origin, sequenced in a study of cytomegalovirus exposure and HLA in healthy donors. The PCR ran on 60 Vbeta and 13 Jbeta primers. Assay: immunoSEQ multiplex PCR; the TCRdb copy retains only in-frame clones and omits some. The table has 65,000 to 95,000 clones, roughly 80% seen once. The specimen sequenced was PBMCs. The receptors here all came from a human donor in good health.

This chain links TRBV2 with TRBJ1-1; D perhaps matches TRBD1 (6 bases). Trimming took off 6 bases at V and 7 bases at J, with 12 bases between the two ends. This CDR3 has 12 residues. The germline V gene encodes CDR1 SNHLY and CDR2 FYNNEI. In DNA, the CDR3 is TGTGCCAGCAGAAAAGGACAGTGTGAAGCTTTCTTT. Its translation is CASRKGQCEAFF. The variable domain in full, with the rest retrieved from reference TRBV2 and TRBJ1-1, is EPEVTQTPSHQVTQMGQEVILRCVPISNHLYFYWYRQILGQKVEFLVSFYNNEISEKSEIFDDQFSVERPDGSNFTLKIRSTKLEDSAMYFCASRKGQCEAFFGQGTRLTVV.

The gene calls are TRBV5-1 and TRBJ2-3; 11 bases are a match to TRBD1. The CDR3 length is 16 residues. Germline values: CDR1 SGHRS, CDR2 YFSETQ. Unmatched junction bases numbered 6, after V lost 4 bases and J lost 2 bases. CDR3 bases: TGCGCCAGCAGCGGGGGGACAGGGGGTGTCACAGATACGCAGTATTTT. Translation gives CASSGGTGGVTDTQYF.

The chain carries TRBV6-5 and TRBJ2-1; 11 bases match TRBD2. The CDR3 runs to 15 residues. The ends lost 2 bases at V and 6 bases at J; junction bases unmatched: 3. From germline, CDR1 is MNHEY and CDR2 SVGAGI. The CDR3 DNA follows: TGTGCCAGCAGTTACGACGGGACTAGCGGCAATGAGCAGTTCTTC. It codes for CASSYDGTSGNEQFF.

The chain uses TRBV6-5 and TRBJ1-2, with 7 bases aligning to TRBD1. The CDR3 sequence is 13 residues long. V dropped 4 bases and J dropped 8; count of bases not matched to a gene: 7. Germline V gene data show CDR1 as MNHEY and CDR2 as SVGAGI. CDR3 sequence reads: CASSFDRAQGYTF. The CDR3 nucleotides are TGTGCCAGCAGTTTCGACAGGGCACAGGGCTACACCTTC.

This chain uses TRBV7-8 with TRBJ2-2, with 9 bases that match TRBD2. The germline V gene has CDR1 SGHVS and CDR2 FQNEAQ. The V and J ends lost 6 bases and 4 bases, in that order; junction bases with no gene match: 6. This CDR3 is built from 15 residues. The CDR3 nucleotides are TGTGCCAGCAGACATAGCGGGGGATTCACCGGGGAGCTGTTTTTT. Protein product: CASRHSGGFTGELFF.

The V gene is TRBV6-1, the J gene TRBJ1-1; the match to TRBD1 covers 7 bases. This CDR3 comprises 15 residues. J lost 1 base, V lost 2 bases, and 4 bases had no gene match. The germline CDR1 and CDR2 sequences are MNHNS and SASEGT. DNA of the CDR3: TGTGCCAGCAGTGAAAGGGGGCAGAGGAACACTGAAGCTTTCTTT. It codes for CASSERGQRNTEAFF.

The sample holds a few counts of this clone. The chain couples TRBV7-9 to TRBJ1-1; weak D call: TRBD1 (5 bases). CDR1 and CDR2 (germline): SEHNR, FQNEAQ (reference sequence). The CDR3 runs 14 residues. Trimming removed 8 bases from V and 0 bases from J, with 13 bases in between. In DNA, the CDR3 is TGTGCCAGCGGGTCGACAGTCATGAACACTGAAGCTTTCTTT. This sequence encodes CASGSTVMNTEAFF.

V and J are TRBV7-9 and TRBJ2-5; a weak D match, TRBD2 (6 bases). With 0 bases removed from V and 7 bases from J, the gap between germline ends came to 6 bases. Germline CDR1 reads SEHNR; CDR2 reads FQNEAQ (reference sequence). The CDR3 runs to 12 residues. CDR3 bases: TGTGCCAGCAGCTTAGCGGGAGGGACCCAGTACTTC. This translates into CASSLAGGTQYF.

The chain recombines TRBV18 with TRBJ1-3; TRBD1 might be the D (6 bases). CDR1 is KGHSH, CDR2 LQKENI, per germline. V was trimmed by 3 bases and J by 2 bases, leaving 11 bases between them. There are 15 residues in the CDR3. This CDR3 reads CASSPLGATGNTIYF. The CDR3 nucleotides read TGTGCCAGCTCACCTCTGGGGGCTACTGGAAACACCATATATTTT.

V and J are TRBV5-6 and TRBJ2-1; 12 nucleotides align to TRBD2. The CDR3 spans 16 residues. Germline lookup yields CDR1 SGHDT and CDR2 YYEEEE. V lost 4 bases to trimming and J lost 6 bases; unmatched junction nucleotides: 8. CDR3 DNA: TGTGCCAGCAGCCTACCGAGACTAGCGGGGGTCAATGAGCAGTTCTTC. It yields the protein CASSLPRLAGVNEQFF.

This clone was seen a single time. The gene calls are TRBV11-2 and TRBJ1-3; tentative D call: TRBD1 (6 bases). Trimming cost V 5 bases and J 4 bases, with 15 bases left between them. The germline V gene has CDR1 SGHAT and CDR2 FQNNGV. CDR3 length equals 15 residues. CDR3 sequence: CASSVTGSLGNTIYF. The CDR3 region has the DNA TGTGCCAGCAGCGTTACAGGGTCTCTGGGAAACACCATATATTTT. Based on the CDR3 plus reference TRBV11-2 and TRBJ1-3, the full variable domain is EAGVAQSPRYKIIEKRQSVAFWCNPISGHATLYWYQQILGQGPKLLIQFQNNGVVDDSQLPKDRFSAERLKGVDSTLKIQPAKLEDSAVYLCASSVTGSLGNTIYFGEGSWLTVV.

The chain uses TRBV19 and TRBJ1-4; possibly TRBD1 for D (6 bases). V was trimmed by 4 bases and J by 4 bases, leaving 10 bases between them. Germline V gene lookup returns CDR1 LNHDA and CDR2 SQIVND (reference sequence). The CDR3 runs to 14 residues. For the CDR3, the DNA is TGTGCCAGTAGTAGGCGACAGGTTAATGAAAAACTGTTTTTT. This sequence encodes CASSRRQVNEKLFF.

The chain links TRBV7-9 to TRBJ2-1; 10 bases fit TRBD2. There are 15 residues in the CDR3. Germline trimming cut 2 bases from V and 2 bases from J; bases unmatched to any gene: 0. Germline assignment: CDR1 SEHNR and CDR2 FQNEAQ (reference sequence). CDR3 amino acids: CASSLTSGAYNEQFF. The CDR3 DNA sequence: TGTGCCAGCAGCTTAACTAGCGGGGCCTACAATGAGCAGTTCTTC.

CDR3 region: CASSHRQSQETQYF. In nucleotides, the CDR3 is TGCGCCAGCAGCCACCGACAGAGTCAAGAGACCCAGTACTTC. This sequence joins TRBV5-1 and TRBJ2-5; tentative D call: TRBD1 (5 bases). Trimming removed 4 bases from V and 2 bases from J, with 12 bases in between. Germline CDR1 reads SGHRS; CDR2 reads YFSETQ. The CDR3 runs to 14 residues.

A note on this clone: Other DNA sequences in this specimen translate into the identical CDR3. The chain is built from TRBV5-1 and TRBJ2-1, with 12 bases matching TRBD2. The CDR3 is 16 residues long. Trimming cost V 1 base and J 9 bases; bases outside gene matches: 8. Germline V gives CDR1 SGHRS, CDR2 YFSETQ. This CDR3 reads CASSLSSGGAGGEQFF. DNA of the CDR3: TGCGCCAGCAGCTTGTCTAGCGGGGGGGCAGGCGGTGAGCAGTTCTTC.

V gene TRBV19 combines with J gene TRBJ1-4; no definite D call. Germline V lookup: CDR1 LNHDA, CDR2 SQIVND (reference sequence). This CDR3 is built from 13 residues. Trimming took 6 bases from V and 5 from J, leaving 10 bases between them. CDR3 DNA: TGTGCCAGTAGGGTCCCACGGAATGAAAAACTGTTTTTT. This gives the protein CASRVPRNEKLFF.

The chain carries TRBV5-1 and TRBJ2-5, with D perhaps matching TRBD1 (6 bases). Germline assignment: CDR1 SGHRS and CDR2 YFSETQ. This CDR3 comprises 14 residues. The V end was cut by 0 bases, the J end by 1 base, with 7 bases between. CDR3: CASSLGRGQETQYF. CDR3 sequence (DNA): TGCGCCAGCAGCTTGGGCAGGGGCCAAGAGACCCAGTACTTC. Variable domain in full (rest from reference TRBV5-1 and TRBJ2-5): KAGVTQTPRYLIKTRGQQVTLSCSPISGHRSVSWYQQTPGQGLQFLFEYFSETQRNKGNFPGRFSGRQFSNSRSEMNVSTLELGDSALYLCASSLGRGQETQYFGPGTRLLVL.

This chain uses TRBV28 with TRBJ1-4; D is ambiguous. CDR3 length: 11 residues. Trimming cost V 2 bases and J 11 bases, with 6 bases left between them. Germline values: CDR1 MDHEN, CDR2 SYDVKM. The CDR3, as DNA: TGTGCCAGCAGTTTAAACTTCAAACTGTTTTTT. It specifies CASSLNFKLFF. The variable domain in full, completed from reference TRBV28 and TRBJ1-4, reads DVKVTQSSRYLVKRTGEKVFLECVQDMDHENMFWYRQDPGLGLRLIYFSYDVKMKEKGDIPEGYSVSREKKERFSLILESASTNQTSMYLCASSLNFKLFFGSGTQLSVL.

V is TRBV9 and J is TRBJ2-1; D possibly corresponds to TRBD1 (8 bases). Trimming left V 4 bases short and J 4 bases short, with 15 bases between. The V gene's germline CDR1 is SGDLS and CDR2 YYNGEE. The CDR3 runs 15 residues. CDR3 in amino acids: CASSSGGDRYNEQFF. CDR3 nucleotides: TGTGCCAGCAGCTCAGGGGGGGACAGGTACAATGAGCAGTTCTTC.

CDR3 sequence reads: CSVRGGASWTGELFF. Here the CDR3 DNA reads TGCAGCGTTCGTGGGGGGGCAAGCTGGACCGGGGAGCTGTTTTTT. The chain links TRBV29-1 to TRBJ2-2; D might be TRBD2 (7 bases). This CDR3 is built from 15 residues. V lost 5 bases, J lost 5 bases, and 18 bases lay in between. CDR1 and CDR2 from the germline V gene are SQVTM and ANQGSEA.